The 21 T cell receptor beta chains below were found in one sample sequenced in a study of shared clonotypes between healthy human individuals. Libraries were prepared by immunoSEQ multiplex PCR; TCRdb keeps only in-frame clonotypes and omits some of them. This sample carries 190,000 or so clones, about 93% of them seen once, and the ten largest clones take approximately 0.07%. Sequencing was carried out using naive CD4+ T cells sorted from blood. Regarding subset: CD45RA+ positively selected. Every receptor here comes from a woman aged 25-40 years in good health.

The J gene is TRBJ1-2, the V gene TRBV6-1, with 7 bases lining up with TRBD1. Germline trimming cut 3 bases from V and 7 bases from J; bases unmatched to any gene: 5. The CDR3 loop spans 13 amino acids. The germline CDR1 and CDR2 sequences are MNHNS and SASEGT. CDR3 DNA: TGTGCCAGCAGTGACAGGGGGAGGAGTGGCTACACCTTC. Amino acids: CASSDRGRSGYTF.

The rearrangement joins TRBV19 to TRBJ1-5; the D gene is possibly TRBD1 (6 bases). V was clipped by 8 bases and J by 0 bases, with 14 bases between them. This CDR3 is 15 amino acids long. Germline V gene lookup returns CDR1 LNHDA and CDR2 SQIVND (reference sequence). CDR3 in DNA: TGTGCCAGTCGGACAGTTTTCTATAGCAATCAGCCCCAGCATTTT. Amino acids: CASRTVFYSNQPQHF.

The chain employs TRBV18 and TRBJ2-7, with TRBD2 identical over 12 bases. The length of the CDR3 is 15 residues. Trimming removed 6 bases from V and 1 base from J; junction bases left unmatched: 4. The germline V gene has CDR1 KGHSH and CDR2 LQKENI. The CDR3 spells CASSPTSGRSYEQYF. CDR3 DNA sequence: TGTGCCAGCTCGCCGACTAGCGGGAGATCCTACGAGCAGTACTTC.

The V gene is TRBV19, the J gene TRBJ2-6, with D tentatively TRBD1 (5 bases). Trimming took 3 bases from V and 1 from J, leaving 7 bases between them. The CDR3 extends over 15 amino acids. Germline values: CDR1 LNHDA, CDR2 SQIVND (reference sequence). The CDR3 nucleotides read TGTGCCAGTAGTATGGACACGTCTGGGGCCAACGTCCTGACTTTC. This sequence encodes CASSMDTSGANVLTF.

The chain links TRBV19 to TRBJ2-7; a weak D match, TRBD2 (6 bases). Trimming took 6 bases from V and 2 from J, leaving 14 bases between them. The length of the CDR3 is 14 residues. Looked up from germline, CDR1 is LNHDA and CDR2 is SQIVND (reference sequence). CDR3 in DNA: TGTGCCAGTAGGGCCCGGGCGGGGCCCTACGAGCAGTACTTC. Encoded protein: CASRARAGPYEQYF.

The chain recombines TRBV19 with TRBJ2-1, with TRBD2 as a possible D gene (6 bases). The germline V gene encodes CDR1 LNHDA and CDR2 SQIVND (reference sequence). Trimming removed 5 bases from V and 6 bases from J, with 14 bases in between. The CDR3 totals 14 residues. CDR3 nucleotides: TGTGCCAGTAGTTTAAGCGGGCCACTCAATGAGCAGTTCTTC. Protein sequence: CASSLSGPLNEQFF.

The J gene is TRBJ1-1, the V gene TRBV27; 7 nucleotides line up with TRBD1. The CDR3 has 15 residues. The germline V gene has CDR1 MNHEY and CDR2 SMNVEV (reference sequence). V dropped 5 bases and J dropped 0; count of bases not matched to a gene: 6. The CDR3 DNA reads as TGTGCCAGCAGTATGAACAGGGGTTTGAACACTGAAGCTTTCTTT. Translation gives CASSMNRGLNTEAFF.

V is TRBV28 and J is TRBJ2-2; a weak D match, TRBD1 (6 bases). CDR3 length equals 16 residues. The V end was cut by 7 bases, the J end by 1 base, with 16 bases between. Germline CDR1 is MDHEN and CDR2 is SYDVKM. The CDR3 coding sequence is TGTGCCAGCATTGGCGCGGTGACAGGGAACACCGGGGAGCTGTTTTTT. The encoded protein is CASIGAVTGNTGELFF.

The V and J genes are TRBV28 and TRBJ2-7, with 8 bases matching TRBD2. This CDR3 is 14 amino acids long. After removal of 10 bases from V and 0 bases from J, the junction contained 8 bases not matched to a gene. Germline V lookup: CDR1 MDHEN, CDR2 SYDVKM. The DNA of the CDR3 is TGTGCCACCGGCCGGGAGGGCTACTCCTACGAGCAGTACTTC. Translating it yields CATGREGYSYEQYF. Variable domain in full (rest from reference TRBV28 and TRBJ2-7): DVKVTQSSRYLVKRTGEKVFLECVQDMDHENMFWYRQDPGLGLRLIYFSYDVKMKEKGDIPEGYSVSREKKERFSLILESASTNQTSMYLCATGREGYSYEQYFGPGTRLTVT.

J is TRBJ1-1 and V is TRBV5-4; possible D gene TRBD1, 5 bases. V was trimmed by 1 base and J by 2 bases, leaving 9 bases between them. Germline V gene lookup returns CDR1 SGHNT and CDR2 YYREEE (reference sequence). The CDR3 contains 14 residues. CDR3 nucleotide sequence: TGTGCCAGCAGCTTGTTAGACAGCAACACTGAAGCTTTCTTT. It yields the protein CASSLLDSNTEAFF.

The V gene is TRBV6-5, the J gene TRBJ2-3; D remains unclear. This CDR3 region has 13 residues. Germline CDR1 reads MNHEY; CDR2 reads SVGAGI. Trimming left V 7 bases short and J 1 base short, with 9 bases between. The CDR3 region is CASTESGTDTQYF. In DNA, the CDR3 is TGTGCCAGCACTGAAAGCGGCACAGATACGCAGTATTTT.

This rearrangement joins TRBV18 to TRBJ2-3; D ambiguous. V was clipped by 3 bases and J by 5 bases, with 9 bases between them. CDR1 is KGHSH and CDR2 is LQKENI in the germline V gene. The CDR3 is made up of 13 amino acids. The CDR3 DNA reads as TGTGCCAGCTCACCGCCGTCCGTAGATACGCAGTATTTT. Translating gives CASSPPSVDTQYF. Looking up the rest from reference TRBV18 and TRBJ2-3 gives the full variable domain: NAGVMQNPRHLVRRRGQEARLRCSPMKGHSHVYWYRQLPEEGLKFMVYLQKENIIDESGMPKERFSAEFPKEGPSILRIQQVVRGDSAAYFCASSPPSVDTQYFGPGTRLTVL.

The rearrangement joins TRBV5-1 to TRBJ2-3, with TRBD1 identical over 7 bases. Germline trimming cut 4 bases from V and 3 bases from J; bases unmatched to any gene: 11. The CDR3 contains 16 residues. The germline V gene encodes CDR1 SGHRS and CDR2 YFSETQ. The CDR3 protein is CASSRRTGIGTDTQYF. CDR3 bases: TGCGCCAGCAGCAGGCGGACAGGAATAGGGACAGATACGCAGTATTTT.

The V call is TRBV28, the J call TRBJ1-4; D unclear. Trimming removed 4 bases at V and 8 bases at J, with 14 bases between. Germline CDR1 and CDR2: MDHEN and SYDVKM. This CDR3 contains 14 residues. CDR3 residues: CASSSRRKGEKLFF. CDR3 coding DNA: TGTGCCAGCAGTTCACGGCGGAAAGGAGAAAAACTGTTTTTT.

This sequence joins TRBV10-3 and TRBJ2-7, with 15 nucleotides matching TRBD2. Trimming at V came to 5 bases and at J to 3 bases, leaving 14 bases not matched to a gene. CDR1 is ENHRY, CDR2 SYGVKD, per germline. The CDR3 spans 19 residues. The CDR3 spells CAISKGLAGGIGSGYEQYF. The CDR3 DNA follows: TGTGCCATCAGTAAGGGACTAGCGGGAGGTATAGGAAGCGGCTACGAGCAGTACTTC.

In this sample, this clone turned up a few times. V and J are TRBV4-1 and TRBJ2-7; 7 bases align to TRBD1. Germline lookup yields CDR1 MGHRA and CDR2 YSYEKL. Losses at the gene ends were 4 bases for V and 1 base for J; bases not matched to a gene: 4. This CDR3 has 14 amino acids. Written as DNA, the CDR3 is TGCGCCAGCAGCCCCCCGGGACAGTCCTACGAGCAGTACTTC. It encodes CASSPPGQSYEQYF.

The V call is TRBV7-9, the J call TRBJ2-7; D remains unclear. The V gene's germline CDR1 is SEHNR and CDR2 FQNEAQ (reference sequence). The CDR3 spans 13 residues. V was clipped by 1 base and J by 4 bases, with 8 bases between them. For the CDR3, the DNA is TGTGCCAGCAGCTTAGGGCTTGTTTACGAGCAGTACTTC. Amino acids: CASSLGLVYEQYF.

Only one count was recorded for this clone. The chain links TRBV28 to TRBJ1-2, with TRBD1 matching over 7 bases. The CDR3 totals 15 residues. Per germline, CDR1 MDHEN and CDR2 SYDVKM. V trimming: 7 bases; J trimming: 6 bases; junction bases outside the gene matches: 14. Written as DNA, the CDR3 is TGTGCCAGCACAAAGGGGGCCAGGCCTCAACATGGCTACACCTTC. Protein product: CASTKGARPQHGYTF.

To note about this clone: The identical CDR3 is also encoded by other nucleotide sequences in the sample. The chain joins TRBV30 to TRBJ2-2; TRBD1 is a possible D gene (6 bases). The CDR3 runs 13 residues. The germline V and J ends were trimmed by 0 bases and 6 bases, with 8 bases remaining between them. The germline V gene has CDR1 GTSNPN and CDR2 SVGIG (reference sequence). CDR3 residues: CAWSVQGAGELFF. CDR3 nucleotides: TGTGCCTGGAGTGTACAGGGCGCCGGGGAGCTGTTTTTT.

The chain has TRBV18 and TRBJ2-7; TRBD2 might be the D (6 bases). V was cut by 3 bases and J by 0 bases, with 18 bases left in between. Germline V gives CDR1 KGHSH, CDR2 LQKENI. This CDR3 contains 17 residues. The CDR3 loop reads CASSPQLTRGSSYEQYF. The CDR3, as DNA: TGTGCCAGCTCACCTCAATTAACACGGGGGAGCTCCTACGAGCAGTACTTC.

The chain employs TRBV11-2 and TRBJ2-1; D possibly matches TRBD1 or TRBD2 (5 bases each). The germline CDR1 and CDR2 sequences are SGHAT and FQNNGV. With 0 bases removed from V and 6 bases from J, the gap between germline ends came to 15 bases. The CDR3 contains 16 residues. CDR3 residues: CASSLDRLTRGNEQFF. The CDR3 DNA follows: TGTGCCAGCAGCTTAGATCGACTAACAAGGGGCAATGAGCAGTTCTTC. Filled out from reference TRBV11-2 and TRBJ2-1, the complete variable domain reads EAGVAQSPRYKIIEKRQSVAFWCNPISGHATLYWYQQILGQGPKLLIQFQNNGVVDDSQLPKDRFSAERLKGVDSTLKIQPAKLEDSAVYLCASSLDRLTRGNEQFFGPGTRLTVL.